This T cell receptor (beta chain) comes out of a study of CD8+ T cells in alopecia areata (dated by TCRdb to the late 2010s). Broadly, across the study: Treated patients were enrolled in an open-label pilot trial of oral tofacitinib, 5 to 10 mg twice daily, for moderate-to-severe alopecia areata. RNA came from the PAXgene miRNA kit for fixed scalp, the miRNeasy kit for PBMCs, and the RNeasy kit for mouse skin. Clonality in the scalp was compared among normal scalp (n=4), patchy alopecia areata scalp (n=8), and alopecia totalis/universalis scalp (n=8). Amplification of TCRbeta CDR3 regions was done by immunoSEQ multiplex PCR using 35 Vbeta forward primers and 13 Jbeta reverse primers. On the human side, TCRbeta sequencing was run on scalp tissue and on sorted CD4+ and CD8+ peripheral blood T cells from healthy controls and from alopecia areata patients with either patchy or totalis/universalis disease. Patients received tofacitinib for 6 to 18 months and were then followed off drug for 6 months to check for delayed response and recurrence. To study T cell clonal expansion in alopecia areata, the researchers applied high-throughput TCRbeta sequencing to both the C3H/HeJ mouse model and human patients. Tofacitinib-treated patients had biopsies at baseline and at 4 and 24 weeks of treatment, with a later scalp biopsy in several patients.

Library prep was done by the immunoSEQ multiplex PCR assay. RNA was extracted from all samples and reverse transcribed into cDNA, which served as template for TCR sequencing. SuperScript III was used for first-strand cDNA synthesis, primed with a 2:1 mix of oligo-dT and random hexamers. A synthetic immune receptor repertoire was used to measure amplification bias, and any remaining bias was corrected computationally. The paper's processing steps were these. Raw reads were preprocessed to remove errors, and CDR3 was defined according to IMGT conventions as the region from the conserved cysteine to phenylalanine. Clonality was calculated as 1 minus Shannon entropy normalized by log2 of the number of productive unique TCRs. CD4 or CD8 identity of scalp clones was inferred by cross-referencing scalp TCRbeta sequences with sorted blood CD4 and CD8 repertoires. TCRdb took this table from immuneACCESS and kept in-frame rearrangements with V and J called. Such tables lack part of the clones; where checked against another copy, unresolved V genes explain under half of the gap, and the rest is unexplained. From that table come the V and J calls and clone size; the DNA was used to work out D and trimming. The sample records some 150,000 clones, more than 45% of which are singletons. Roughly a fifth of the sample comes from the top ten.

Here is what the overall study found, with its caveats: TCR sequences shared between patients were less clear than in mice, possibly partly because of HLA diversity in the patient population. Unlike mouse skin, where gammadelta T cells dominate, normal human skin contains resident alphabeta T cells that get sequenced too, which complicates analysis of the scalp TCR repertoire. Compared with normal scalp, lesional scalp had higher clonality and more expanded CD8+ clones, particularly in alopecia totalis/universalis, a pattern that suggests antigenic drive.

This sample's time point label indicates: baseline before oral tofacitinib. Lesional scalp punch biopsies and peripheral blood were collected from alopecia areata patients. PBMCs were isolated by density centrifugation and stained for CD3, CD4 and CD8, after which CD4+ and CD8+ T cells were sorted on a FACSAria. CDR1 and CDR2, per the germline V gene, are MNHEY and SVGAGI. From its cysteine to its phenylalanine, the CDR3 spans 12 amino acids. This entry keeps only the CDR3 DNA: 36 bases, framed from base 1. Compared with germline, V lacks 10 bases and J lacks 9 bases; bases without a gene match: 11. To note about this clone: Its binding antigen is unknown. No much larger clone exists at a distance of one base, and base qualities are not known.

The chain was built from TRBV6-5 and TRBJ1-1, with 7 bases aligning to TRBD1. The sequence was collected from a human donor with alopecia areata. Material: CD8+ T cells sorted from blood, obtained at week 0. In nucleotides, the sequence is TGTGCCACTGCGACAGGGTCCTCGCAAGCTTTCTTT. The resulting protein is CATATGSSQAFF.